Shown below are 13 T cell receptor beta chains from a single sample sequenced in a study of T cells in Graves' hyperthyroidism and ophthalmopathy. Authors of the study amplified TCR beta CDR3 regions from RNA transcripts. The primer set for the first-round RT-PCR of the TCR CDR3 was HTBI. TCRdb reanalysed the multiplex PCR reads using MiXCR and keeps one entry per CDR3 protein. The table includes under 800,000 distinct CDR3 sequences, 14% detected once. The sample taken for sequencing was blood. Source of these receptors: a woman between 18 and 29 years old with Graves' hyperthyroidism.

The table lists this clonotype with many counts. V gene TRBV11-2 combines with J gene TRBJ2-1; 7 positions match TRBD2. This CDR3 has 16 residues. The trim removed 2 bases at V and 3 bases at J, leaving 7 bases unmatched. Germline CDR1 reads SGHAT; CDR2 reads FQNNGV. In nucleotides, the CDR3 is TGTGCCAGCAGCTTAAGATCGCTAGCGGACTACAATGAGCAGTTCTTC. It specifies CASSLRSLADYNEQFF.

This clonotype has at least ten counts. V and J are TRBV6-1 and TRBJ2-7; TRBD2 agrees at 11 bases. The germline CDR1 and CDR2 sequences are MNHNS and SASEGT. V dropped 6 bases and J dropped 3; count of bases not matched to a gene: 4. This CDR3 spans 14 amino acids. The CDR3 nucleotides read TGTGCCAGCAGGAGACTAGCGGGAAGCTACGAGCAGTACTTC. Translation gives CASRRLAGSYEQYF.

The rearrangement uses TRBV5-4 and TRBJ2-1; 12 nucleotides match TRBD2. Germline CDR1 SGHNT, CDR2 YYREEE (reference sequence). V lost 4 bases, J lost 7 bases, and 6 bases stayed unmatched. CDR3 length: 15 residues. CDR3 DNA: TGTGCCAGCAGCCCCGGAGGACTAGCGGGAAATGAGCAGTTCTTC. Translating it yields CASSPGGLAGNEQFF.

In this sample, this clonotype turned up a few times. V usage is TRBV10-3 and J usage is TRBJ2-7; 10 bases line up with TRBD2. Germline CDR1 ENHRY, CDR2 SYGVKD. The CDR3 consists of 14 residues. V gave up 5 bases and J gave up 4 bases; unmatched junction bases: 5. CDR3 in DNA: TGTGCCATCAGTACTAGCGGGAAAGGGTACGAGCAGTACTTC. This gives the protein CAISTSGKGYEQYF.

A few counts support this clonotype. V usage is TRBV20-1 and J usage is TRBJ2-1; a weak D match, TRBD1 (7 bases). The V end lost 6 bases, the J end lost 7 bases, and 25 bases lay between the germline ends. Germline CDR1 is DFQATT and CDR2 is SNEGSKA (reference sequence). The CDR3 is 16 residues long. CDR3: CSAPTIPGRGENEQFF. The CDR3 region has the DNA TGCAGTGCACCCACTATCCCTGGCAGGGGGGAGAATGAGCAGTTCTTC.

The chain links TRBV29-1 to TRBJ1-2, with 8 bases fitting TRBD1. The CDR3 loop spans 16 amino acids. Germline lookup yields CDR1 SQVTM and CDR2 ANQGSEA. V was pared by 2 bases and J by 0 bases, with 8 bases of the junction left unmatched. CDR3 sequence reads: CSVENRGQGPNYGYTF. CDR3 DNA: TGCAGCGTTGAAAATCGCGGACAGGGACCTAACTATGGCTACACCTTC.

This clonotype was seen repeatedly, ten times or more. The V and J genes are TRBV7-2 and TRBJ2-3; TRBD2 is a possible D gene (6 bases). The V and J ends lost 0 bases and 2 bases respectively, with 12 bases between them. From germline, CDR1 is SGHTA and CDR2 FQGNSA. CDR3 length: 16 residues. CDR3 coding DNA: TGTGCCAGCAGCTTAGCTCCGGGAGCGTCCACAGATACGCAGTATTTT. Protein product: CASSLAPGASTDTQYF.

Note on this clonotype: This may come from a read error, since a much larger clone is one base off. The chain carries TRBV20-1 and TRBJ2-1; D is ambiguous. This CDR3 is built from 9 residues. Germline V CDR1 and CDR2: DFQATT, SNEGSKA (reference sequence). The ends were cut back, 2 bases at V and 10 bases at J, with 3 bases in the middle. CDR3 bases: TGCAGTGCTAGACCCGAGCAGTTCTTC. Translating it yields CSARPEQFF.

The V call is TRBV7-8, the J call TRBJ1-1, with D unresolved. V was cut by 5 bases and J by 4 bases, with 14 bases left in between. The CDR3 extends over 14 amino acids. Germline assignment: CDR1 SGHVS and CDR2 FQNEAQ. DNA for the CDR3: TGTGCCAGCAGCCAACTGGCGGGGTTCACTGAAGCTTTCTTT. Translated, it gives CASSQLAGFTEAFF.

The V gene is TRBV14, the J gene TRBJ2-3, with D tentatively TRBD2 (5 bases). The germline CDR1 and CDR2 sequences are SGHDN and FVKESK. This CDR3 has 15 residues. V lost 1 base and J lost 4, with 12 bases in between. CDR3 nucleotide sequence: TGTGCCAGCAGCCAAGGACTCTCGGGGTCAGATACGCAGTATTTT. It translates to CASSQGLSGSDTQYF. The full variable domain, its missing parts supplied by reference TRBV14 and TRBJ2-3, is EAGVTQFPSHSVIEKGQTVTLRCDPISGHDNLYWYRRVMGKEIKFLLHFVKESKQDESGMPNNRFLAERTGGTYSTLKVQPAELEDSGVYFCASSQGLSGSDTQYFGPGTRLTVL.

This clonotype was seen many times. This chain links TRBV13 with TRBJ2-3; D unclear. Germline loops: CDR1 PRHDT, CDR2 FYEKMQ (reference sequence). V lost 4 bases, J lost 6 bases, and 14 bases lay in between. There are 14 residues in the CDR3. CDR3 amino acids: CASSSSTWLDTQYF. CDR3 coding DNA: TGTGCCAGCAGCTCATCGACCTGGTTGGATACGCAGTATTTT.

This clonotype has at least ten counts. The J gene is TRBJ1-2, the V gene TRBV3-1; D is unclear. This CDR3 spans 12 amino acids. Trimming left V 1 base short and J 7 bases short, with 7 bases between. From germline, CDR1 is LGHDT and CDR2 YNNKEL (reference sequence). CDR3 residues: CASSQVKGGYTF. Here the CDR3 DNA reads TGTGCCAGCAGCCAAGTGAAGGGTGGCTACACCTTC.

This clonotype was detected many times. The DNA for the CDR3 is TGTGCCAGCAGCCGTGACAGGACCCAAGAGACCCAGTACTTC. Amino acid sequence: CASSRDRTQETQYF. The V gene is TRBV6-1, the J gene TRBJ2-5, with D possibly TRBD1 on 6 matching bases. The germline V and J ends were trimmed by 6 bases and 1 base, with 12 bases remaining between them. This CDR3 spans 14 amino acids. CDR1 is MNHNS and CDR2 is SASEGT in the germline V gene.